A single sample is the source of the 13 T cell receptor beta chains below, sequenced in a study of T-cell reconstitution after alpha-beta-depleted transplantation in children. Construction of the TCRbeta library involved unique molecular identifiers. TCRdb called the PCR reads again in MiXCR, with one record for every CDR3 protein. The sample records about 230,000 distinct CDR3 sequences, approximately 9.9% being singletons. Sequenced material: PBMCs from the stem cell graft donor, taken from the stem cell graft. These receptors were taken from a human donor who donated a stem cell graft to a child with SCID.

The rearrangement uses TRBV3-1 and TRBJ2-2; 9 nucleotides agree with TRBD2. CDR3 length equals 17 residues. With V trimmed by 0 bases and J by 7 bases, 9 bases remained unmatched. Germline V CDR1 and CDR2: LGHDT, YNNKEL (reference sequence). The CDR3 nucleotides read TGTGCCAGCAGCCAAGACCCGGCGGGGGGGCCTGACGGGGAGCTGTTTTTT. This sequence encodes CASSQDPAGGPDGELFF.

This clonotype was counted at least ten times. The chain joins TRBV7-2 to TRBJ2-5; 9 positions match TRBD1. The trim removed 5 bases at V and 3 bases at J, leaving 1 base unmatched. This CDR3 is 13 amino acids long. Per germline, CDR1 SGHTA and CDR2 FQGNSA. DNA for the CDR3: TGTGCCAGCAGCCGGGACAGGGAAGAGACCCAGTACTTC. The encoded protein is CASSRDREETQYF.

This clonotype was picked up many times. The chain recombines TRBV20-1 with TRBJ2-2; D might be TRBD1 or TRBD2, each matching 5 bases. This CDR3 has 13 residues. Germline lookup yields CDR1 DFQATT and CDR2 SNEGSKA (reference sequence). V was pared by 1 base and J by 4 bases, with 7 bases between. Here the CDR3 reads CSARVGTTGELFF. The CDR3 DNA follows: TGCAGTGCTAGAGTGGGGACCACCGGGGAGCTGTTTTTT.

In the case of this clonotype: The junction does not match germline at one end; this may be a read error. The V call is TRBV2, the J call TRBJ2-7, with 7 bases identical to TRBD1. This CDR3 is 14 amino acids long. Per germline, CDR1 SNHLY and CDR2 FYNNEI. CDR3 nucleotide sequence: TGTGCCTGCAGTTGGGACAGTGGCTTCTACGAGCAATACTTC. Translating gives CACSWDSGFYEQYF.

This clonotype showed up many times. The chain carries TRBV9 and TRBJ1-2; 10 nucleotides match TRBD1. Losses at the gene ends were 4 bases for V and 2 bases for J; bases not matched to a gene: 2. Germline V CDR1 and CDR2: SGDLS, YYNGEE. The CDR3 consists of 14 residues. The CDR3 coding sequence is TGTGCCAGCAGCTGGGACAGGGGAAACTATGGCTACACCTTC. Translating it yields CASSWDRGNYGYTF.

The table lists this clonotype with many counts. V gene TRBV20-1 combines with J gene TRBJ2-3; TRBD1 matches at 8 bases. The CDR3 spans 15 residues. Germline CDR1 and CDR2: DFQATT and SNEGSKA (reference sequence). Trimming removed 5 bases from V and 0 bases from J; junction bases left unmatched: 7. DNA of the CDR3: TGCAGTGCTGCCCGGGACAGGCAGAGCACAGATACGCAGTATTTT. It translates to CSAARDRQSTDTQYF.

This clonotype was detected ten times or more. The gene calls are TRBV6-5 and TRBJ1-2, with 7 bases identical to TRBD1. V lost 2 bases, J lost 7 bases, and 13 bases stayed unmatched. This CDR3 comprises 16 residues. Germline V gene data show CDR1 as MNHEY and CDR2 as SVGAGI. The CDR3 protein is CASSYGQGDSLLGYTF. The CDR3 bases are TGTGCCAGCAGTTACGGCCAGGGGGACTCCCTCCTTGGCTACACCTTC.

This clonotype was seen many times. The CDR3 loop reads CASSSLSGGSYEQYF. The CDR3 DNA follows: TGCGCCAGCAGCTCCCTCTCAGGTGGGTCCTACGAGCAGTACTTC. The chain employs TRBV5-1 and TRBJ2-7; D is unresolved. From germline, CDR1 is SGHRS and CDR2 YFSETQ. The CDR3 runs to 15 residues. The V end lost 3 bases, the J end lost 1 base, and 14 bases lay between the germline ends.

This clonotype has ten or more counts. V is TRBV5-1 and J is TRBJ2-1; D is undetermined. The CDR3 is made up of 13 amino acids. V was cut by 0 bases and J by 5 bases, with 6 bases left in between. CDR1 and CDR2 (germline): SGHRS, YFSETQ. CDR3 sequence (DNA): TGCGCCAGCAGCTTGGGAGAGAACAATGAGCAGTTCTTC. Its protein is CASSLGENNEQFF.

This clonotype occurred many times. J is TRBJ1-2 and V is TRBV6-2 or TRBV6-3; D remains ambiguous. Germline V CDR1 and CDR2: MNHEY, SVGEGT. The CDR3 totals 16 residues. The V and J ends lost 2 bases and 5 bases respectively, with 18 bases between them. CDR3: CASSYDPGHQLYGYTF. CDR3 coding DNA: TGTGCCAGCAGTTACGATCCGGGCCACCAACTTTATGGCTACACCTTC.

This clonotype was seen ten or more times. The chain has TRBV5-1 and TRBJ2-5, with D tentatively TRBD1 (5 bases). From germline, CDR1 is SGHRS and CDR2 YFSETQ. The CDR3 extends over 13 amino acids. The V and J ends lost 0 bases and 3 bases respectively, with 6 bases between them. The CDR3 DNA sequence: TGCGCCAGCAGCTTGGAAGGGGAAGAGACCCAGTACTTC. Residues: CASSLEGEETQYF.

The sample holds many counts of this clonotype. As DNA, the CDR3 is TGTGCCAGCAGCCCAACTGCCCAGGAATTCTATGGCTACACCTTC. The encoded protein is CASSPTAQEFYGYTF. This chain joins TRBV27 and TRBJ1-2, with no clear D. The CDR3 has 15 residues. CDR1 is MNHEY, CDR2 SMNVEV, per germline (reference sequence). Trimming took off 6 bases at V and 4 bases at J, with 18 bases between the two ends.

This clonotype was found many times. The V gene is TRBV7-9, the J gene TRBJ1-2, with 12 positions matching TRBD1. Germline V gene sequence: CDR1 SEHNR, CDR2 FQNEAQ (reference sequence). There are 16 residues in the CDR3. After removal of 3 bases from V and 5 bases from J, the junction contained 7 bases not matched to a gene. CDR3 sequence reads: CASSFGTGGAEYGYTF. The DNA of the CDR3 is TGTGCCAGCAGCTTCGGGACAGGGGGCGCGGAATATGGCTACACCTTC.